Each of the 2 T cell receptor beta chains below was sequenced from the same sample in a study of blood T cell repertoires in COVID-19 (TCRdb year 2020). Library creation used the immunoSEQ multiplex PCR assay. TCRdb carries this immuneACCESS record with in-frame sequences only. Its versions omit some clonotypes, under half of them owing to an unresolved V gene in the studies checked, with the rest unexplained. For this sample there are 50,000 to 70,000 clones; approximately 91% appear just once. 7% to 10% of the sample is taken by the ten largest. The sequenced material came from peripheral blood. Receptors were obtained from a woman between 65 and 79 years old with active COVID-19.

The V gene is TRBV5-4, the J gene TRBJ2-7, with D hard to call. This CDR3 contains 13 residues. Trimming pared 1 base from V and 0 bases from J, leaving 5 bases between. Germline V gives CDR1 SGHNT, CDR2 YYREEE (reference sequence). The chain's CDR3 is CASSLLSSYEQYF. The DNA of the CDR3 is TGTGCCAGCAGCTTGCTGTCCTCCTACGAGCAGTACTTC.

The rearrangement joins TRBV6-1 to TRBJ2-7; 11 nucleotides line up with TRBD2. Per the germline V gene, CDR1 is MNHNS and CDR2 is SASEGT. This CDR3 has 15 amino acids. Unmatched junction bases numbered 1, after V lost 1 base and J lost 2 bases. The CDR3 DNA reads TGTGCCAGCAGTGAAGTAGCGGGGGGGCCCTACGAGCAGTACTTC. Encoded protein: CASSEVAGGPYEQYF.